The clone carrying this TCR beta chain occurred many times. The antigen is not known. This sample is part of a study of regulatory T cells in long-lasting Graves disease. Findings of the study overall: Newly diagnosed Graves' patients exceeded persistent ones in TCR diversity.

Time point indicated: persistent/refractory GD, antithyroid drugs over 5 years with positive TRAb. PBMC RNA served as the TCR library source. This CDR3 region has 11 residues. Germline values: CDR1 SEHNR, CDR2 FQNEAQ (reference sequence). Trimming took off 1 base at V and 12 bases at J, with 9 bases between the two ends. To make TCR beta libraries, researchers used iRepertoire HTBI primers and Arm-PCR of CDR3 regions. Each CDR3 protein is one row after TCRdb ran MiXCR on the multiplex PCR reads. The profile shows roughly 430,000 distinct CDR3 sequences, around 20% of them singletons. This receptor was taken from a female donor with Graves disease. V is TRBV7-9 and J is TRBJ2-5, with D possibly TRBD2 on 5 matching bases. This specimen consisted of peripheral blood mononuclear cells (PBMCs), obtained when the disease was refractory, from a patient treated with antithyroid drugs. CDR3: CASSLGTGKYF. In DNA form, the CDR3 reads TGTGCCAGCAGCTTAGGGACGGGAAAGTACTTC.